The rows below give T cell receptor beta chains drawn from one sample of a study of cytomegalovirus exposure and HLA in healthy donors. Method: immunoSEQ multiplex PCR; TCRdb's copy keeps in-frame clones and lacks some. The table includes about 130,000 clones, just over 70% detected once. Sequencing was performed on PBMCs. The receptors here all came from a woman aged 60 to 75 in good health and CMV-seropositive. CDR3s include the opening cysteine and the closing phenylalanine or tryptophan. A D gene is named only where the DNA matches it firmly. Rows give clone size only sometimes, using once, few, many, or a class for an expanded clone.

TRBD1	TRBV9	once	TRBJ1-2	CASSLAGGAYGYTF	TGTGCCAGCAGCCTAGCAGGGGGCGCCTATGGCTACACCTTC
NA	TRBV7-6	NA	TRBJ1-1	CASSLDNGEGNTEAFF	TGTGCCAGCAGCTTAGATAACGGGGAGGGGAACACTGAAGCTTTCTTT
TRBD2	TRBV25-1	NA	TRBJ2-3	CASSERLAGETDTQYF	TGTGCCAGCAGTGAGCGACTAGCGGGGGAAACAGATACGCAGTATTTT
NA	TRBV6-5	NA	TRBJ2-7	CASSRTLGPYEQYF	TGTGCCAGCAGTCGGACTCTCGGCCCCTACGAGCAGTACTTC
TRBD2	TRBV5-5	NA	TRBJ2-1	CASSVTSGEQFF	TGTGCCAGCAGCGTTACTAGCGGGGAGCAGTTCTTC
NA	TRBV9	NA	TRBJ2-1	CASSVTTNTGADEQFF	TGTGCCAGCAGCGTGACTACGAATACCGGTGCGGATGAGCAGTTCTTC
TRBD1	TRBV4-1	NA	TRBJ2-7	CASSQGRDSSYEQYF	TGCGCCAGCAGCCAAGGCCGGGACAGTTCCTACGAGCAGTACTTC
NA	TRBV6-5	NA	TRBJ1-1	CASSYQGRNTEAFF	TGTGCCAGCAGTTACCAGGGAAGGAACACTGAAGCTTTCTTT
TRBD2	TRBV25-1	NA	TRBJ2-7	CASSGDWGGEQYF	TGTGCCAGCAGTGGGGACTGGGGGGGCGAGCAGTACTTC
TRBD1	TRBV2	once	TRBJ1-5	CASNEDTGGNQPQHF	TGTGCCAGCAACGAAGACACAGGGGGCAATCAGCCCCAGCATTTT
TRBD1	TRBV5-1	NA	TRBJ1-2	CASSPDRVGYGYTF	TGCGCCAGCAGCCCTGACAGGGTGGGGTATGGCTACACCTTC
TRBD1	TRBV5-6	NA	TRBJ1-5	CASSFGQGGRNQPQHF	TGTGCCAGCAGCTTTGGACAGGGCGGTCGCAATCAGCCCCAGCATTTT
NA	TRBV6-1	NA	TRBJ1-2	CASSPSPDNNYGYTF	TGTGCCAGCAGTCCCTCCCCGGACAACAACTATGGCTACACCTTC
TRBD1	TRBV19	NA	TRBJ2-1	CASSNPTGNEQFF	TGTGCCAGTAGTAACCCGACAGGGAATGAGCAGTTCTTC
NA	TRBV7-2	NA	TRBJ2-6	CASSSKGAFGSGANVLTF	TGTGCCAGCAGCTCCAAAGGGGCCTTCGGCTCTGGGGCCAACGTCCTGACTTTC
NA	TRBV9	NA	TRBJ1-3	CASSLGGGILYF	TGTGCCAGCAGCCTAGGGGGAGGTATCCTATATTTT
TRBD1	TRBV5-1	NA	TRBJ1-1	CATQTGGVNTEAFF	TGCGCCACCCAGACAGGGGGTGTGAACACTGAAGCTTTCTTT
TRBD2	TRBV9	NA	TRBJ2-5	CASSGGTSGGALETQYF	TGTGCCAGCAGCGGTGGGACTAGCGGGGGGGCATTGGAGACCCAGTACTTC
TRBD2	TRBV9	NA	TRBJ2-1	CASSVDGGGYNEQFF	TGTGCCAGCAGCGTAGACGGGGGGGGCTACAATGAGCAGTTCTTC
NA	TRBV2	NA	TRBJ1-1	CASNRDTEAFF	TGTGCCAGCAACAGGGACACTGAAGCTTTCTTT
TRBD1	TRBV6-5	NA	TRBJ2-2	CASSYPTGGNTGELFF	TGTGCCAGCAGTTACCCGACAGGGGGCAACACCGGGGAGCTGTTTTTT
NA	TRBV4-1	NA	TRBJ1-1	CASSPTGLQREAFF	TGCGCCAGCAGCCCCACCGGGCTTCAAAGGGAGGCTTTCTTT